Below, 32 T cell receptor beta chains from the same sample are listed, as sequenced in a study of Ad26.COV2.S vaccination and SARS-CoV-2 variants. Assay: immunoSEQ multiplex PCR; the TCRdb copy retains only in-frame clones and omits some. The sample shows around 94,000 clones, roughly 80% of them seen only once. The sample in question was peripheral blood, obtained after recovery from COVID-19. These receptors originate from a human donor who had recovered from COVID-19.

This CDR3 is CSVVPPGRGDEQYF. The CDR3 nucleotides are TGCAGCGTTGTTCCCCCAGGGAGGGGAGACGAGCAGTACTTC. The gene calls are TRBV29-1 and TRBJ2-7, with 7 bases fitting TRBD2. The germline CDR1 and CDR2 sequences are SQVTM and ANQGSEA. With 4 bases clipped from V and 5 bases from J, the junction kept 11 bases outside the gene matches. The CDR3 has 14 amino acids.

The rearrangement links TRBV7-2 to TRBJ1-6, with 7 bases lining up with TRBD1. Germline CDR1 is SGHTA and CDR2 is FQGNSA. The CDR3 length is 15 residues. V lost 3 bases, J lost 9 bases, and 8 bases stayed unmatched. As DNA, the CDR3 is TGTGCCAGCAGCTTGTGGACAGGAGTAGGTTCACCCCTCCACTTT. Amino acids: CASSLWTGVGSPLHF.

The CDR3 loop reads CASRAGYEQYF. The CDR3 DNA sequence: TGTGCCAGCAGAGCCGGGTACGAGCAGTACTTC. The chain links TRBV27 to TRBJ2-7; no firm D call. V lost 6 bases and J lost 4, with 7 bases in between. Per germline, CDR1 MNHEY and CDR2 SMNVEV (reference sequence). The CDR3 has 11 residues.

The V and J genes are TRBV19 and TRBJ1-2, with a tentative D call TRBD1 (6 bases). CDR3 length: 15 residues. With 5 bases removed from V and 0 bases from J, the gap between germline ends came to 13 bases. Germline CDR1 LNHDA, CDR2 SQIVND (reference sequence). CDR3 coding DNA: TGTGCCAGTAGTGCGTGGACAGATACTAACTATGGCTACACCTTC. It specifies CASSAWTDTNYGYTF.

The DNA of the CDR3 is TGTGCCAGCAGCCCCCGAACTACCGCCGGAGCATACGAGCAGTACTTC. This encodes CASSPRTTAGAYEQYF. J is TRBJ2-7 and V is TRBV4-2, with D hard to call. CDR1 and CDR2 from the germline V gene are LGHNA and YNFKEQ. Deletions cut 4 bases from V and 4 bases from J, with 20 bases between. The CDR3 totals 16 residues.

CDR3 sequence: CASSETPSQHF. Here the CDR3 DNA reads TGTGCCAGCAGCGAGACCCCATCCCAGCATTTT. The V call is TRBV6-5, the J call TRBJ1-5; the D is unclear. The CDR3 spans 11 residues. V was shortened by 6 bases and J by 11 bases, with 11 bases between the two germline ends. Germline CDR1 and CDR2: MNHEY and SVGAGI.

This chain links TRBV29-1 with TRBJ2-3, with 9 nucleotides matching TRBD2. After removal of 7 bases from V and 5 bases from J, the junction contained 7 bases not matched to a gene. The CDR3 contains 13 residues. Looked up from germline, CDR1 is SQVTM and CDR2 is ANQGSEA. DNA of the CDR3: TGCAGCGAATGCGGGGGGGCCAGAGATACGCAGTATTTT. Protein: CSECGGARDTQYF.

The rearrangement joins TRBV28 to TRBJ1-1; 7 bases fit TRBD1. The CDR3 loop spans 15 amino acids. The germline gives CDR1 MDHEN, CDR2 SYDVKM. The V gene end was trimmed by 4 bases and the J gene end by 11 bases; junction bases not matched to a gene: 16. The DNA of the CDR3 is TGTGCCAGCAGTTCTCCGACAGGGAGGGGTCTAAAGGCTTTCTTT. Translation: CASSSPTGRGLKAFF.

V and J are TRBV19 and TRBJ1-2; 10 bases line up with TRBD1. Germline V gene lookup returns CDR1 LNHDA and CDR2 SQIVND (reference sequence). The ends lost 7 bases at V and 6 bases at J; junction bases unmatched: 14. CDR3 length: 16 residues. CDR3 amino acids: CASTPREGQGSHGYTF. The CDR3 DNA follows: TGTGCCAGTACCCCCCGGGAGGGACAGGGGAGCCATGGCTACACCTTC.

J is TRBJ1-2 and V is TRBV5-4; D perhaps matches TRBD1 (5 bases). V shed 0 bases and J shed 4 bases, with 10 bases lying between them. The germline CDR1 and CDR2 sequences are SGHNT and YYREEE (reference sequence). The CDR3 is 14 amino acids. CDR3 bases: TGTGCCAGCAGCTTGGAAGCAGGGACCTATGGCTACACCTTC. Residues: CASSLEAGTYGYTF.

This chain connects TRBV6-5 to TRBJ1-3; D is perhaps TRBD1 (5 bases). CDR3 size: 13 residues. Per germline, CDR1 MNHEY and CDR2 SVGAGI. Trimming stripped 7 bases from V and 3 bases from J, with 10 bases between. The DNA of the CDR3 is TGTGCCAGCATTGGAACAGGTGGAAACACCATATATTTT. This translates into CASIGTGGNTIYF.

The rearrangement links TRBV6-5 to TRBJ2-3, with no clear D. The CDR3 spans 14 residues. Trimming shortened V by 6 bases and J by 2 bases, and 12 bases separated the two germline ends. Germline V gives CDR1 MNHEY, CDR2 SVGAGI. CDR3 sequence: CASSYIFTTDTQYF. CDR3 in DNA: TGTGCCAGCAGCTATATCTTTACCACAGATACGCAGTATTTT.

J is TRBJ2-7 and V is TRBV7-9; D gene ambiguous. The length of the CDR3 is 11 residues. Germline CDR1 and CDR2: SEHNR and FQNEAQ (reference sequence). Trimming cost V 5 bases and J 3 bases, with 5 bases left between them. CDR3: CASSISYEQYF. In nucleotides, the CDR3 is TGTGCCAGCAGCATCAGCTACGAGCAGTACTTC.

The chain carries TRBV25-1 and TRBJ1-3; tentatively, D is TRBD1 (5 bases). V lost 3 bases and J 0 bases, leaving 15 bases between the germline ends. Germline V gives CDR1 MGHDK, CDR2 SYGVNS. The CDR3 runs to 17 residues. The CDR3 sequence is CASSDWDGNNSGNTIYF. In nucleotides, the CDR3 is TGTGCCAGCAGTGACTGGGACGGCAACAACTCTGGAAACACCATATATTTT.

CDR3 nucleotides: TGTGCCTGGAACGAGGAGGGGGCTGGCGGCTACACCTTC. Its protein product is CAWNEEGAGGYTF. V is TRBV30 and J is TRBJ1-2; 7 nucleotides line up with TRBD1. CDR3 length equals 13 residues. The ends lost 4 bases at V and 8 bases at J; junction bases unmatched: 10. Germline V gene data show CDR1 as GTSNPN and CDR2 as SVGIG (reference sequence).

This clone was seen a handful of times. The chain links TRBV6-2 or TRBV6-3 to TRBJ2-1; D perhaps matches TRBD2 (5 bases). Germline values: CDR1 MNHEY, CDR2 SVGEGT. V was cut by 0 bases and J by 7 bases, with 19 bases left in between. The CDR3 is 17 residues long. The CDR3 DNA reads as TGTGCCAGCAGTTACTCGACCATCGGACTGCTCCCGAATGAGCAGTTCTTC. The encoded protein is CASSYSTIGLLPNEQFF.

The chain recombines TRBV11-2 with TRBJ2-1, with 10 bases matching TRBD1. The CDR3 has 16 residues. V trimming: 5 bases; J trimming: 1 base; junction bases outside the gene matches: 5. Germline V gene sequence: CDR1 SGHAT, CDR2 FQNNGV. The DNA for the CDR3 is TGTGCCAGCAGCGACCGGGACAGGGGTTCCTACAATGAGCAGTTCTTC. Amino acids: CASSDRDRGSYNEQFF.

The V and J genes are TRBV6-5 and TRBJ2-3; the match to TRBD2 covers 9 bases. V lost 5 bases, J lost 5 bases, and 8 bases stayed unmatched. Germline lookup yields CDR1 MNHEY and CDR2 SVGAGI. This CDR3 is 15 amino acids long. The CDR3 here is CASSRTSVGRDTQYF. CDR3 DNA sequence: TGTGCCAGCAGTAGGACTAGCGTGGGACGAGATACGCAGTATTTT.

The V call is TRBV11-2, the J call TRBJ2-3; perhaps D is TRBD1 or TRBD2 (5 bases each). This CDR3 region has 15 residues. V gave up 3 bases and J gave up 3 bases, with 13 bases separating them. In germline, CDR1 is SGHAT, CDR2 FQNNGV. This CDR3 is CASSFSGAGTDTQYF. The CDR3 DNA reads TGTGCCAGCAGCTTCTCCGGGGCCGGGACAGATACGCAGTATTTT.

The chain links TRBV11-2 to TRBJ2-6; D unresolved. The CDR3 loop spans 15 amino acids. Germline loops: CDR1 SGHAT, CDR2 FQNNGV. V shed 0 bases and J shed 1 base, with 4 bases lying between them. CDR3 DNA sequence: TGTGCCAGCAGCTTAGATTCGTCTGGGGCCAACGTCCTGACTTTC. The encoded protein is CASSLDSSGANVLTF.

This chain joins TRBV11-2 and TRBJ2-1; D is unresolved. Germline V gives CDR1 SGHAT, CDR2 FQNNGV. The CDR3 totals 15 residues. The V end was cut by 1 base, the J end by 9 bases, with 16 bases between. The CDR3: CASSLVVAGYGEQFF. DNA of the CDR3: TGTGCCAGCAGCTTAGTTGTGGCAGGATACGGTGAGCAGTTCTTC.

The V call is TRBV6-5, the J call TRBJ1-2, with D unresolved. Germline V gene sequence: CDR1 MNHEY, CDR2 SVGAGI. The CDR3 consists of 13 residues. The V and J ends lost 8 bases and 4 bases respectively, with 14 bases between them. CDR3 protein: CASLWTSAYGYTF. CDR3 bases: TGTGCCAGCCTCTGGACCAGCGCCTATGGCTACACCTTC.

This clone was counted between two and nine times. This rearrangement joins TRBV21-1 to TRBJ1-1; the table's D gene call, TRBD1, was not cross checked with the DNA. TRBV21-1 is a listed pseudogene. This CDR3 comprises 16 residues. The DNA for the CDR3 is TGTGCCAGCAGCAAGTTCCCCGGGACAGGCAACACTGAAGCTTTCTTT. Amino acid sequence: CASSKFPGTGNTEAFF.

CDR3 DNA: TGTGCCAGCTCACCACGCACGGCGGGGGCTTACAATGAGCAGTTCTTC. The encoded protein is CASSPRTAGAYNEQFF. V usage is TRBV18 and J usage is TRBJ2-1, with TRBD2 as a possible D gene (7 bases). Per the germline V gene, CDR1 is KGHSH and CDR2 is LQKENI. This CDR3 is 16 amino acids long. Trimming pared 1 base from V and 4 bases from J, leaving 14 bases between.

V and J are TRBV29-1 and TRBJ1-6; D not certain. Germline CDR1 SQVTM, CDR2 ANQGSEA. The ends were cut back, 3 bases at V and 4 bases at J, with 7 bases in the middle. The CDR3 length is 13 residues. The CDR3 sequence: CSVEDQYNSPLHF. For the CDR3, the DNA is TGCAGCGTTGAGGACCAGTATAATTCACCCCTCCACTTT.

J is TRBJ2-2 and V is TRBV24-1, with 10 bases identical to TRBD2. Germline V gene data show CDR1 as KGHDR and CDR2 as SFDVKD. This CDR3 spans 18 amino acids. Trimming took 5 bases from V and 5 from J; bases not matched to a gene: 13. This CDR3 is CATSVDRGASGGTGELFF. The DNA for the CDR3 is TGTGCCACCAGTGTTGACCGGGGTGCTAGCGGGGGTACCGGGGAGCTGTTTTTT.

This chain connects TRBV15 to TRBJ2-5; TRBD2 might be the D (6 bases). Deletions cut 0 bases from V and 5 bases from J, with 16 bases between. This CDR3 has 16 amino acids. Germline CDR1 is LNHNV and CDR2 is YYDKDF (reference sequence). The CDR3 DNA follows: TGTGCCACCAGCAGAGATTCAAGTGGGGGGTACGAGACCCAGTACTTC. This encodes CATSRDSSGGYETQYF.

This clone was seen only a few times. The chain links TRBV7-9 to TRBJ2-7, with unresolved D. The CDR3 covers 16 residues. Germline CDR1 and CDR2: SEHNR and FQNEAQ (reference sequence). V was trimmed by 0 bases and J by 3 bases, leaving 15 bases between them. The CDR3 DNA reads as TGTGCCAGCAGCTTAGCGCCCGACTGGGGATACTACGAGCAGTACTTC. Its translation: CASSLAPDWGYYEQYF. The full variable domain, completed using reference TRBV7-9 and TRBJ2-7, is DTGVSQNPRHKITKRGQNVTFRCDPISEHNRLYWYRQTLGQGPEFLTYFQNEAQLEKSRLLSDRFSAERPKGSFSTLEIQRTEQGDSAMYLCASSLAPDWGYYEQYFGPGTRLTVT.

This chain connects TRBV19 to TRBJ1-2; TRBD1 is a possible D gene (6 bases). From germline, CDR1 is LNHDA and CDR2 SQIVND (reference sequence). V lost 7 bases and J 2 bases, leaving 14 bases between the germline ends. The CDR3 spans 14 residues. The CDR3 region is CASTKGETNYGYTF. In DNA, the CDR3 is TGTGCCAGTACCAAGGGGGAAACCAACTATGGCTACACCTTC. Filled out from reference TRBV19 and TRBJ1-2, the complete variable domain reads DGGITQSPKYLFRKEGQNVTLSCEQNLNHDAMYWYRQDPGQGLRLIYYSQIVNDFQKGDIAEGYSVSREKKESFPLTVTSAQKNPTAFYLCASTKGETNYGYTFGSGTRLTVV.

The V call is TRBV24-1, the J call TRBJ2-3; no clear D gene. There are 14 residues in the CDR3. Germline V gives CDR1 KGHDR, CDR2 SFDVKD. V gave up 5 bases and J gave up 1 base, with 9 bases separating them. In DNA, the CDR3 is TGTGCCACCAGTGTCAATCAGGGCACAGATACGCAGTATTTT. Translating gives CATSVNQGTDTQYF.

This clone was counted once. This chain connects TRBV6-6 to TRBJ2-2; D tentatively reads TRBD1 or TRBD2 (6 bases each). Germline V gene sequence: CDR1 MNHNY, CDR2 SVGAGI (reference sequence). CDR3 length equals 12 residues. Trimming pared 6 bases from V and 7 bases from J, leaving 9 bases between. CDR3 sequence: CASRRGDGELFF. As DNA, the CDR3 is TGTGCCAGCAGGAGGGGGGACGGGGAGCTGTTTTTT.

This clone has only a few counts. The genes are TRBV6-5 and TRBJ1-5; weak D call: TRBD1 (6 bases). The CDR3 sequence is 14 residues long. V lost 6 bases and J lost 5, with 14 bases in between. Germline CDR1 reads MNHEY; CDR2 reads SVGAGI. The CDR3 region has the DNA TGTGCCAGCAGGGTCTCCGGGACACATCAGCCCCAGCATTTT. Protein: CASRVSGTHQPQHF.